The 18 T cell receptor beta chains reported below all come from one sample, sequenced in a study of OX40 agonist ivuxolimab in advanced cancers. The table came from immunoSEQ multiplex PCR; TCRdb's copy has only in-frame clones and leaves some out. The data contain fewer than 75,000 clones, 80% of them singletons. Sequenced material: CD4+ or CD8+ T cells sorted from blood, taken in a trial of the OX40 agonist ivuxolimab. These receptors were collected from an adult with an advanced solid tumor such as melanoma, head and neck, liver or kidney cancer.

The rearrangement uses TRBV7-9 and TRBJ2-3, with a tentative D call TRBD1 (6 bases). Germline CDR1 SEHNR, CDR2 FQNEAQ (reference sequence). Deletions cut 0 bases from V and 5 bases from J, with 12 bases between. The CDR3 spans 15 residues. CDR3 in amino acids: CASSLAPEGGDTQYF. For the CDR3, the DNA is TGTGCCAGCAGCTTAGCGCCTGAAGGGGGAGATACGCAGTATTTT.

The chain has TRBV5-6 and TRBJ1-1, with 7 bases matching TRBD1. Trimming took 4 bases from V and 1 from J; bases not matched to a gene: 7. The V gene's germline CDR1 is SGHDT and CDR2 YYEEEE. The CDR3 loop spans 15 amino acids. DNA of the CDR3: TGTGCCAGCAGCCCAACGGGACAGAAGAACACTGAAGCTTTCTTT. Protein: CASSPTGQKNTEAFF.

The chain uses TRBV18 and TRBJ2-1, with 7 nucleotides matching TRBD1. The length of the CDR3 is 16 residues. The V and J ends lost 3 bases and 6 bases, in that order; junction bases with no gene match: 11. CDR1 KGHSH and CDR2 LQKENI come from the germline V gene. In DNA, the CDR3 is TGTGCCAGCTCACCCGGACAGGTCTCCCGGAGCAATGAGCAGTTCTTC. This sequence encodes CASSPGQVSRSNEQFF.

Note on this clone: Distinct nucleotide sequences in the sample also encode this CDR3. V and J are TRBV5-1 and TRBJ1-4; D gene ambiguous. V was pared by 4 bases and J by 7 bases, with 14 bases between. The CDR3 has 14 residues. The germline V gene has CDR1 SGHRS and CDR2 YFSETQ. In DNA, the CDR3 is TGCGCCAGCAGCAGGACCCCTGAGAGTGAAAAACTGTTTTTT. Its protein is CASSRTPESEKLFF.

The CDR3: CASSPDRDQNIQYF. The DNA for the CDR3 is TGTGCCAGCAGCCCCGACAGGGACCAAAACATTCAGTACTTC. The chain joins TRBV7-2 to TRBJ2-4, with 7 bases identical to TRBD1. The germline CDR1 and CDR2 sequences are SGHTA and FQGNSA. This CDR3 region has 14 residues. With V trimmed by 5 bases and J by 5 bases, 6 bases remained unmatched.

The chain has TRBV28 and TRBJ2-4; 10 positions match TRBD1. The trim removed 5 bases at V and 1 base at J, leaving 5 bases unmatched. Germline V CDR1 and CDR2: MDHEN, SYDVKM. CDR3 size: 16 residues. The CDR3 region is CASSTRTGGAKNIQYF. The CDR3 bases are TGTGCCAGCAGTACACGGACAGGGGGGGCCAAAAACATTCAGTACTTC.

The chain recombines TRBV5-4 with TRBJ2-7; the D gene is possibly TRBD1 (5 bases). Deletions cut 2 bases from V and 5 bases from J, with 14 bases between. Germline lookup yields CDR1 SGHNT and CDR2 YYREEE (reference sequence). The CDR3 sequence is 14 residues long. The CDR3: CASSLGQGAHEQYF. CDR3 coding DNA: TGTGCCAGCAGCTTAGGCCAGGGTGCCCACGAGCAGTACTTC.

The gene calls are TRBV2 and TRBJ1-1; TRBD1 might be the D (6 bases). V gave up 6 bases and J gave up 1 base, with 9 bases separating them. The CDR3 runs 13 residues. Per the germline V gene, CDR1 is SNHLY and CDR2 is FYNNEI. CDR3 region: CASRYRANTEAFF. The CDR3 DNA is TGTGCCAGCAGATACAGGGCGAACACTGAAGCTTTCTTT.

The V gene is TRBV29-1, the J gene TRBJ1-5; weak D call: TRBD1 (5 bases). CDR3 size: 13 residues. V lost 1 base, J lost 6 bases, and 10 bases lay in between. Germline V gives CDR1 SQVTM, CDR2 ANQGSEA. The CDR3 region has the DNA TGCAGCGTTGAAGGGCAGGGCGGTCAGCCCCAGCATTTT. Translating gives CSVEGQGGQPQHF.

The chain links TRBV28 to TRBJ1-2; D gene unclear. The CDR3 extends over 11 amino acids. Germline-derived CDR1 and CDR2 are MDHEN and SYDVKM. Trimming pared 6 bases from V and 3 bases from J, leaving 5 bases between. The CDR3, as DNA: TGTGCCAGCAGACGGGACTATGGCTACACCTTC. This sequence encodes CASRRDYGYTF.

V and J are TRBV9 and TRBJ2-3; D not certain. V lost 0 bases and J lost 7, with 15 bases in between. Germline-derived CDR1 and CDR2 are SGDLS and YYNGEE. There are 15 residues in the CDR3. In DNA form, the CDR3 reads TGTGCCAGCAGCGTAGCCTCTGGGCCCAGGCATACGCAGTATTTT. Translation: CASSVASGPRHTQYF.

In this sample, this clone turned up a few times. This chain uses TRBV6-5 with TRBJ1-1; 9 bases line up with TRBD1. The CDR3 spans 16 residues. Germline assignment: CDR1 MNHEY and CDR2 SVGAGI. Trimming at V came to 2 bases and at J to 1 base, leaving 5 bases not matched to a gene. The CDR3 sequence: CASSYHRGPPNTEAFF. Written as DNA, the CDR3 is TGTGCCAGCAGTTACCACAGGGGGCCCCCGAACACTGAAGCTTTCTTT.

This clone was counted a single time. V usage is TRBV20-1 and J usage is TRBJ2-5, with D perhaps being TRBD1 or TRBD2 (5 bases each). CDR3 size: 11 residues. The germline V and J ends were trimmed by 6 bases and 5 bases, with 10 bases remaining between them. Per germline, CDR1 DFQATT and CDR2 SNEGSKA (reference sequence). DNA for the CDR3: TGCAGTGCAATAGAGGGGGAGACCCAGTACTTC. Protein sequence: CSAIEGETQYF.

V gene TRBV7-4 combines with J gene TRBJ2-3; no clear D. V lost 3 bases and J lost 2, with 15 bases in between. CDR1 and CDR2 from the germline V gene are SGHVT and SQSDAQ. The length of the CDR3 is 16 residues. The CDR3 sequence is CASSLSLSWHTDTQYF. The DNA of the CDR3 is TGTGCCAGCAGCTTGAGCCTAAGTTGGCACACAGATACGCAGTATTTT.

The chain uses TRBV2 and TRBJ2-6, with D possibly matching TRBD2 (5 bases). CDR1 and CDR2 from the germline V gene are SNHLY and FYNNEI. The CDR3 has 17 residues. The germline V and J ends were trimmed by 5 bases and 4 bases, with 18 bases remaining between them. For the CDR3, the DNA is TGTGCCAGCAGTCAATACGGACGGGGTAGCGGGGCCAACGTCCTGACTTTC. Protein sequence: CASSQYGRGSGANVLTF.

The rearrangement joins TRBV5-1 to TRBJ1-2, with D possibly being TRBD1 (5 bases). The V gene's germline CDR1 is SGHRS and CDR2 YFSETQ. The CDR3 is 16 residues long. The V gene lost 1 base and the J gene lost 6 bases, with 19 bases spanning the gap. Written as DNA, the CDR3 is TGCGCCAGCAGCTTGCTGGGGCTCCGCTCGTCGGATGGCTACACCTTC. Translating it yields CASSLLGLRSSDGYTF.

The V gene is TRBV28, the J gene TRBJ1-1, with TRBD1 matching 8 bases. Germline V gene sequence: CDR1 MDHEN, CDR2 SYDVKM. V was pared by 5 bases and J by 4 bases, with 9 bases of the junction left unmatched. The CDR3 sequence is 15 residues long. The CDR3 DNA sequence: TGTGCCAGCAGTATCCCGGACAGGGAATCCACTGAAGCTTTCTTT. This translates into CASSIPDRESTEAFF.

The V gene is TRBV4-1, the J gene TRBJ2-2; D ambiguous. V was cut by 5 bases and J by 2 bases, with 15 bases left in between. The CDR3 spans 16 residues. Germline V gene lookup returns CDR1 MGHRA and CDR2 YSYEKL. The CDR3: CASSYVQVPNTGELFF. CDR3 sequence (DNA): TGCGCCAGCAGCTATGTTCAGGTGCCTAACACCGGGGAGCTGTTTTTT.